This paragraph covers one TCR beta chain sequence. This entry is derived from a study of cytomegalovirus exposure and HLA in healthy donors. Trimming cost V 1 base and J 7 bases, with 14 bases left between them. Germline CDR1 and CDR2: LGHNA and YNFKEQ. The CDR3 is made up of 15 amino acids. Primers: 60 Vbeta forward and 13 Jbeta reverse. This table comes from immunoSEQ multiplex PCR, and its TCRdb copy is limited to in-frame clones, with some not included. The table has approximately 160,000 clones, approximately 84% seen once. Nominally healthy donors provided the samples, though records likely missed some immune exposures.

This TCR was sampled from a girl aged 10 to 17 in good health and CMV-seropositive. The sample consisted of PBMCs. The chain has TRBV4-2 and TRBJ1-5; a possible D gene is TRBD1 (5 bases). The DNA for the CDR3 is TGTGCCAGCAGCCAAGGGGGAGGGGATGACCAGCCCCAGCATTTT. Translation: CASSQGGGDDQPQHF.